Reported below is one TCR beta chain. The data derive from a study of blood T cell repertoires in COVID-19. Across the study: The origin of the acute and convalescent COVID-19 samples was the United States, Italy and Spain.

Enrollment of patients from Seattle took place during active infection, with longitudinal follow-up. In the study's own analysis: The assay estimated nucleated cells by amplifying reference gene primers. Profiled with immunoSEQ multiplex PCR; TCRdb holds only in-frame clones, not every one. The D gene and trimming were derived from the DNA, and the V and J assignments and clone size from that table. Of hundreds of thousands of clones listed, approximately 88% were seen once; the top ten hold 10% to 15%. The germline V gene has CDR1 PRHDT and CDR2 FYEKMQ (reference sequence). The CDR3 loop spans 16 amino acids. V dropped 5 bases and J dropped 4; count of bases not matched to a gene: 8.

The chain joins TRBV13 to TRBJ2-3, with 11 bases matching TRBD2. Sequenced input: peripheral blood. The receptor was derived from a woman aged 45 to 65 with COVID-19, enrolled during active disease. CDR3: CASSHPISGGADTQYF. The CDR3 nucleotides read TGTGCCAGCAGCCACCCCATTAGCGGGGGGGCAGATACGCAGTATTTT. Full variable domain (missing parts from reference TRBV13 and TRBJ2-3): AAGVIQSPRHLIKEKRETATLKCYPIPRHDTVYWYQQGPGQDPQFLISFYEKMQSDKGSIPDRFSAQQFSDYHSELNMSSLELGDSALYFCASSHPISGGADTQYFGPGTRLTVL.